The 2 T cell receptor beta chains below all came from one sample that was sequenced in a study of blood T cell repertoires in COVID-19. Data came from immunoSEQ multiplex PCR; TCRdb stores just in-frame clones and leaves some out. The sample records tens of thousands of clones, less than 90% being singletons. Sequencing used peripheral blood. The receptors were sampled from a human donor in a cohort sampled during active COVID-19.

This clone was detected only a few times. This chain uses TRBV25-1 with TRBJ1-4; D is perhaps TRBD1 (6 bases). Trimming cost V 4 bases and J 5 bases, with 14 bases left between them. CDR1 is MGHDK and CDR2 is SYGVNS in the germline V gene. The CDR3 spans 15 residues. In nucleotides, the CDR3 is TGTGCCAGCAGTGGACTACAGGGCCCCAATGAAAAACTGTTTTTT. Its translation: CASSGLQGPNEKLFF.

The J gene is TRBJ2-1, the V gene TRBV7-9; 10 positions agree with TRBD2. V lost 2 bases to trimming and J lost 4 bases; unmatched junction nucleotides: 5. CDR3 size: 16 residues. The germline V gene encodes CDR1 SEHNR and CDR2 FQNEAQ (reference sequence). The CDR3 region has the DNA TGTGCCAGCAGCTTATACCTAGCGGGGGCGTACAATGAGCAGTTCTTC. Its translation is CASSLYLAGAYNEQFF.